This T cell receptor beta chain was observed in a study of blood T cell repertoires in COVID-19. Study summary: Spain, Italy and the United States supplied samples that represented acute and convalescent COVID-19. PBMCs, B-cell-depleted T cells, or T cells provided the cDNA or gDNA that made up the material.

Per the authors' pipeline: Amplification of reference gene primers was used by the study to estimate nucleated cell counts. Profiling relied on immunoSEQ multiplex PCR, and the TCRdb table lists in-frame clones only, not all of them. V, J and clone size reflect that table, while D and trimming were determined from the DNA. The data hold roughly 55,000 clones, with less than 85% observed a single time. This clone occurred a few times. The J segment lost 4 bases and the V segment lost 4 bases, leaving 6 bases of the junction unmatched. The CDR3 runs 14 residues. Per germline, CDR1 SGHTA and CDR2 FQGNSA.

This TCR was sampled from a human donor in a cohort sampled during active COVID-19. Material for sequencing was peripheral blood. This sequence joins TRBV7-2 and TRBJ2-5, with 7 bases aligning to TRBD2. The CDR3 spells CASSSTTSPETQYF. CDR3 coding DNA: TGTGCCAGCAGCTCGACGACTAGCCCAGAGACCCAGTACTTC.